The 20 T cell receptor beta chains in this list originate from one sample, sequenced in a study of T cells after yellow fever vaccination. MiXCR, run by TCRdb on the 5' RACE reads, gives a single entry per CDR3 protein. The sample holds 170,000 or so distinct CDR3 sequences, 7% to 10% seen once. The starting material was CD8+ T cells sorted from PBMCs, obtained 45 days after the yellow fever booster vaccination. Every receptor here comes from a man between 18 and 29 years old who received the YFV17D yellow fever vaccine.

This clonotype was seen a handful of times. V gene TRBV12-3 or TRBV12-4 combines with J gene TRBJ1-6; 7 nucleotides line up with TRBD1. Trimming at V came to 6 bases and at J to 13 bases, leaving 3 bases not matched to a gene. The CDR3 loop spans 11 amino acids. The CDR3 DNA reads as TGTGCCAGCAGCCAGGGGGGGCCCCTCCACTTT. Translating gives CASSQGGPLHF.

This clonotype occurred a few times. This chain connects TRBV29-1 to TRBJ1-1; the match to TRBD1 covers 7 bases. The CDR3 has 12 amino acids. Per germline, CDR1 SQVTM and CDR2 ANQGSEA. V trimming: 7 bases; J trimming: 1 base; junction bases outside the gene matches: 3. This chain's CDR3 is CSAAGGNTEAFF. CDR3 bases: TGCAGCGCCGCAGGGGGGAACACTGAAGCTTTCTTT.

The V and J genes are TRBV6-5 and TRBJ2-2; either TRBD1 or TRBD2 may supply D (5 bases each). V gave up 6 bases and J gave up 10 bases, with 12 bases separating them. The CDR3 extends over 12 amino acids. Germline values: CDR1 MNHEY, CDR2 SVGAGI. Here the CDR3 DNA reads TGTGCCAGCAGACTTGGGACGGAGGAGCTGTTTTTT. This encodes CASRLGTEELFF.

This sequence joins TRBV3-1 and TRBJ2-2; 9 bases match TRBD1. Germline V gives CDR1 LGHDT, CDR2 YNNKEL (reference sequence). V dropped 2 bases and J dropped 6; count of bases not matched to a gene: 10. CDR3 length: 17 amino acids. CDR3 protein: CASSQFVGQGQPGELFF. In DNA, the CDR3 is TGTGCCAGCAGCCAATTCGTGGGACAGGGTCAACCCGGGGAGCTGTTTTTT.

The J gene is TRBJ2-7, the V gene TRBV6-5; 8 nucleotides match TRBD1. Germline V gene sequence: CDR1 MNHEY, CDR2 SVGAGI. This CDR3 has 15 residues. V trimming: 6 bases; J trimming: 1 base; junction bases outside the gene matches: 8. This chain's CDR3 is CASSRGQGRSYEQYV. The CDR3 coding sequence is TGTGCCAGCAGCCGCGGACAGGGACGATCCTACGAGCAGTACGTC.

This clonotype was counted many times. This chain uses TRBV7-9 with TRBJ2-3, with D perhaps given as TRBD1 or TRBD2 (6 bases each). The CDR3 runs 16 residues. Germline V gene sequence: CDR1 SEHNR, CDR2 FQNEAQ (reference sequence). V was pared by 3 bases and J by 2 bases, with 15 bases between. This CDR3 is CASSLGGTGSTDTQYF. The CDR3 bases are TGTGCCAGCAGCTTGGGAGGAACAGGGTCCACAGATACGCAGTATTTT.

In this sample, this clonotype turned up a few times. The rearrangement joins TRBV6-5 to TRBJ1-1; possibly TRBD1 for D (6 bases). This CDR3 comprises 12 residues. The germline CDR1 and CDR2 sequences are MNHEY and SVGAGI. The V gene lost 2 bases and the J gene lost 11 bases, with 12 bases spanning the gap. The CDR3 sequence: CASSYTGQGAFF. In DNA, the CDR3 is TGTGCCAGCAGTTACACGGGACAAGGGGCTTTCTTT.

This clonotype turned up a few times. The rearrangement uses TRBV7-9 and TRBJ1-1; no reliable D call. V shed 0 bases and J shed 7 bases, with 6 bases lying between them. The CDR3 has 12 amino acids. Germline CDR1 SEHNR, CDR2 FQNEAQ (reference sequence). The CDR3 region is CASSLAGYEAFF. In nucleotides, the CDR3 is TGTGCCAGCAGCTTAGCAGGGTATGAAGCTTTCTTT.

The chain employs TRBV6-5 and TRBJ1-2, with a possible D match to TRBD1 (6 bases). CDR1 and CDR2 from the germline V gene are MNHEY and SVGAGI. V was shortened by 4 bases and J by 4 bases, with 16 bases between the two germline ends. The CDR3 consists of 15 residues. CDR3 region: CASSFASDSGYGYTF. CDR3 in DNA: TGTGCCAGCAGTTTCGCCTCGGACAGCGGCTATGGCTACACCTTC.

The rearrangement joins TRBV7-9 to TRBJ1-1, with 9 bases matching TRBD1. The V and J ends lost 3 bases and 3 bases, in that order; junction bases with no gene match: 11. The CDR3 covers 17 residues. CDR1 and CDR2 from the germline V gene are SEHNR and FQNEAQ (reference sequence). The CDR3 reads CASSFLGQGFRDTEAFF. In DNA form, the CDR3 reads TGTGCCAGCAGCTTTCTCGGACAGGGGTTTAGAGACACTGAAGCTTTCTTT.

This clonotype was picked up a small number of times. This rearrangement joins TRBV19 to TRBJ2-2; D uncertain. The germline V gene has CDR1 LNHDA and CDR2 SQIVND (reference sequence). CDR3 length: 16 residues. With 2 bases removed from V and 4 bases from J, the gap between germline ends came to 14 bases. The CDR3 nucleotides read TGTGCCAGTAGTATACTGAGTAGCTTTGCCACCGGGGAGCTGTTTTTT. Its translation is CASSILSSFATGELFF.

V gene TRBV4-3 combines with J gene TRBJ2-5, with D perhaps matching TRBD1 (7 bases). Per germline, CDR1 LGHNA and CDR2 YSLEER. The V end was cut by 0 bases, the J end by 4 bases, with 12 bases between. This CDR3 is 15 amino acids long. The CDR3 spells CASSQEGRGAETQYF. CDR3 DNA: TGCGCCAGCAGCCAAGAGGGCAGGGGGGCAGAGACCCAGTACTTC.

This rearrangement joins TRBV10-3 to TRBJ2-5; 10 nucleotides line up with TRBD1. Germline loops: CDR1 ENHRY, CDR2 SYGVKD. The V segment lost 11 bases and the J segment 4 bases; nucleotides outside the gene matches: 4. This CDR3 has 12 residues. The CDR3 protein is CAVGTGVETQYF. CDR3 nucleotide sequence: TGTGCCGTTGGGACAGGGGTAGAGACCCAGTACTTC.

In this sample, this clonotype turned up a few times. J is TRBJ2-7 and V is TRBV12-3 or TRBV12-4; 10 bases agree with TRBD1. With 5 bases clipped from V and 6 bases from J, the junction kept 13 bases outside the gene matches. The CDR3 consists of 16 residues. For the CDR3, the DNA is TGTGCCAGCAGTACCGACAGGGGGCATGAGTTTGGCGAGCAGTACTTC. Translating it yields CASSTDRGHEFGEQYF.

This clonotype occurred many times. The chain links TRBV10-3 to TRBJ2-7, with TRBD1 matching 7 bases. With 8 bases clipped from V and 5 bases from J, the junction kept 0 bases outside the gene matches. This CDR3 is 10 amino acids long. CDR1 is ENHRY and CDR2 is SYGVKD in the germline V gene. CDR3 loop: CAIGTDEQYF. DNA of the CDR3: TGTGCCATCGGGACAGACGAGCAGTACTTC.

This clonotype was counted only a few times. The chain couples TRBV9 to TRBJ1-2; D remains ambiguous. V gave up 3 bases and J gave up 2 bases, with 5 bases separating them. Germline values: CDR1 SGDLS, CDR2 YYNGEE. The CDR3 contains 12 residues. The DNA for the CDR3 is TGTGCCAGCAGCGCAAGAAACTATGGCTACACCTTC. Its protein product is CASSARNYGYTF.

This chain uses TRBV19 with TRBJ1-3; D unclear. Deletions cut 10 bases from V and 2 bases from J, with 27 bases between. Germline V lookup: CDR1 LNHDA, CDR2 SQIVND (reference sequence). This CDR3 has 18 amino acids. Here the CDR3 reads CATRSVTGGMEAGNTIYF. CDR3 bases: TGTGCCACCCGGTCGGTTACGGGAGGTATGGAAGCTGGAAACACCATATATTTT.

This clonotype showed up just a few times. The CDR3 DNA is TGTGCCAGCAGACCAGTCTTCAGCGGGGGGCCCAACACCGGGGAGCTGTTTTTT. Its translation is CASRPVFSGGPNTGELFF. The chain uses TRBV2 and TRBJ2-2; TRBD2 agrees at 9 bases. Germline CDR1 SNHLY, CDR2 FYNNEI. Trimming at V came to 6 bases and at J to 2 bases, leaving 13 bases not matched to a gene. CDR3 length: 18 residues. The full variable domain, with the rest looked up from reference TRBV2 and TRBJ2-2, is EPEVTQTPSHQVTQMGQEVILRCVPISNHLYFYWYRQILGQKVEFLVSFYNNEISEKSEIFDDQFSVERPDGSNFTLKIRSTKLEDSAMYFCASRPVFSGGPNTGELFFGEGSRLTVL.

The genes are TRBV6-1 and TRBJ2-7, with D perhaps TRBD2 (5 bases). Deletions cut 10 bases from V and 3 bases from J, with 22 bases between. The CDR3 is 15 amino acids. Germline V gene data show CDR1 as MNHNS and CDR2 as SASEGT. The CDR3 coding sequence is TGTGCCACCGCGCCGACGGTTAACGGGGACTACGAGCAGTACGTC. This codes for CATAPTVNGDYEQYV.

This clonotype was seen a few times. The gene calls are TRBV7-9 and TRBJ2-7; 7 bases match TRBD1. This CDR3 spans 13 amino acids. Germline V lookup: CDR1 SEHNR, CDR2 FQNEAQ (reference sequence). The V gene end was trimmed by 5 bases and the J gene end by 3 bases; junction bases not matched to a gene: 4. CDR3 DNA sequence: TGTGCCAGCAGCACCCGGGACAGCTACGAGCAGTACGTC. Translating it yields CASSTRDSYEQYV.